This TCR beta chain was recorded in a study of identical twins. This CDR3 spans 15 amino acids. Germline CDR1 SGHRS, CDR2 YFSETQ. V was trimmed by 4 bases and J by 2 bases, leaving 13 bases between them. TCRdb reanalysed the 5' RACE reads using MiXCR and keeps one entry per CDR3 protein. Seen here are hundreds of thousands of distinct CDR3 sequences, approximately 18% observed once, and the top ten hold about an eighth. The same sample was also used in a study of T cells expressing NK-cell markers.

This TCR was recovered from a woman aged 18-30 years in good health. Input material: PBMCs. V gene TRBV5-1 combines with J gene TRBJ2-1; no definite D call. The CDR3 DNA follows: TGCGCCAGCAGCCCCACCCCGGAGACCTACAATGAGCAGTTCTTC. Translation gives CASSPTPETYNEQFF.